The clone carrying this T cell receptor beta chain was recorded a few times. Time point given: baseline pretreatment blood. The treatment denotes: 15 Gy SBRT to primary tumor, nephrectomy 4 weeks later. Generated by immunoSEQ multiplex PCR, the TCRdb table keeps only in-frame clones and is missing some. The sample lists some 50,000 clones, approximately 80% occurring once. This sample was included in a study of radiation and T cells in renal cell carcinoma. The sequence was obtained from a woman in her 70s with renal cell carcinoma. Sequencing was performed on blood, taken from a patient whose treatment included radiotherapy and nephrectomy.

The CDR3 reads CASSVGPTGERQYF. The CDR3 nucleotides read TGTGCCAGCAGCGTAGGCCCAACAGGGGAGCGTCAGTATTTT. This sequence joins TRBV9 and TRBJ2-3; 7 bases match TRBD1. Germline V gene lookup returns CDR1 SGDLS and CDR2 YYNGEE. V lost 0 bases to trimming and J lost 12 bases; unmatched junction nucleotides: 10. There are 14 residues in the CDR3.